A single sample gave rise to the 12 T cell receptor beta chains below, sequenced in a study of T-cell memory formation after mild COVID-19. TCRdb re-derived calls from the 5' RACE reads in MiXCR, one entry per CDR3 protein. This table holds fewer than 300,000 distinct CDR3 sequences, over 15% found once. The sequenced sample was PBMCs or a T cell subset sorted from them (not recorded which). The receptors were gathered from a man in his late teens or twenties who had mild COVID-19 (a few samples of this study predate the infection). Cell type and time point are not known.

Only a few counts were recorded for this clonotype. The chain has TRBV7-6 and TRBJ2-7, with 9 nucleotides matching TRBD2. The CDR3 is 16 residues long. Germline loops: CDR1 SGHVS, CDR2 FNYEAQ. V trimming: 5 bases; J trimming: 3 bases; junction bases outside the gene matches: 11. The CDR3 nucleotides are TGTGCCAGCAGCCCGAGACTAGCGGAGCAGCTCTACGAGCAGTACTTC. Amino acids: CASSPRLAEQLYEQYF.

This sequence joins TRBV6-2 or TRBV6-3 and TRBJ2-7, with D perhaps given as TRBD1 or TRBD2 (5 bases each). The V and J ends lost 6 bases and 2 bases respectively, with 11 bases between them. CDR1 is MNHEY, CDR2 SVGEGT, per germline. The CDR3 contains 13 residues. CDR3 in DNA: TGTGCCAGCAGCGGGGACGTGGCCTACGAGCAGTACTTC. Translating gives CASSGDVAYEQYF.

This clonotype was detected many times. The chain employs TRBV12-3 or TRBV12-4 and TRBJ2-1; D uncertain. This CDR3 is 11 amino acids long. Trimming pared 5 bases from V and 7 bases from J, leaving 6 bases between. Here the CDR3 reads CASSDGNEQFF. CDR3 DNA sequence: TGTGCCAGCAGTGACGGGAATGAGCAGTTCTTC.

This chain connects TRBV29-1 to TRBJ2-7; TRBD1 aligns across 9 bases. V shed 6 bases, J shed 5 bases, and the junction held 11 bases outside the gene matches. Germline-derived CDR1 and CDR2 are SQVTM and ANQGSEA. The CDR3 extends over 14 amino acids. The CDR3 loop is CSVTGTGPSDEQYF. CDR3 sequence (DNA): TGCAGCGTAACTGGGACAGGGCCCTCGGACGAGCAGTACTTC.

This clonotype was detected only a few times. The chain recombines TRBV18 with TRBJ2-3; 8 positions match TRBD1. The germline V gene has CDR1 KGHSH and CDR2 LQKENI. CDR3 length: 16 residues. Germline trimming cut 0 bases from V and 2 bases from J; bases unmatched to any gene: 4. CDR3 residues: CASSPPGTGNTDTQYF. DNA of the CDR3: TGTGCCAGCTCACCACCTGGGACAGGAAACACAGATACGCAGTATTTT.

This chain connects TRBV14 to TRBJ2-3; 13 bases are shared with TRBD2. This CDR3 is built from 16 residues. From germline, CDR1 is SGHDN and CDR2 FVKESK. Trimming at V came to 5 bases and at J to 1 base, leaving 3 bases not matched to a gene. CDR3 bases: TGTGCCAGCAGCAGACTAGCGGGGGGACGCACAGATACGCAGTATTTT. As protein: CASSRLAGGRTDTQYF.

The chain couples TRBV9 to TRBJ1-1; D remains ambiguous. The CDR3 contains 14 residues. Trimming stripped 0 bases from V and 4 bases from J, with 10 bases between. In germline, CDR1 is SGDLS, CDR2 YYNGEE. The chain's CDR3 is CASSVGDLGTEAFF. DNA for the CDR3: TGTGCCAGCAGCGTAGGGGATTTGGGCACTGAAGCTTTCTTT. Complete variable domain (other parts from reference TRBV9 and TRBJ1-1): DSGVTQTPKHLITATGQRVTLRCSPRSGDLSVYWYQQSLDQGLQFLIQYYNGEERAKGNILERFSAQQFPDLHSELNLSSLELGDSALYFCASSVGDLGTEAFFGQGTRLTVV.

This chain connects TRBV15 to TRBJ2-5; 8 nucleotides line up with TRBD1. Germline V gives CDR1 LNHNV, CDR2 YYDKDF (reference sequence). The V segment lost 5 bases and the J segment 9 bases; nucleotides outside the gene matches: 14. The CDR3 has 15 residues. This CDR3 reads CATSLPTGGPSPQYF. The CDR3 region has the DNA TGTGCCACCAGCCTTCCCACAGGGGGGCCTTCCCCCCAGTACTTC.

DNA of the CDR3: TGTGCCAGCAGCCAAGTCTCAGGGAAGGACGAGCAGTACTTC. Protein: CASSQVSGKDEQYF. The genes are TRBV3-1 and TRBJ2-7; tentative D call: TRBD1 (5 bases). The V end lost 1 base, the J end lost 5 bases, and 12 bases lay between the germline ends. The CDR3 extends over 14 amino acids. The germline V gene encodes CDR1 LGHDT and CDR2 YNNKEL (reference sequence).

This clonotype was seen at least ten times. The chain recombines TRBV28 with TRBJ2-3, with D perhaps assigned TRBD1 or TRBD2 (5 bases each). This CDR3 is 15 amino acids long. The V gene lost 4 bases and the J gene lost 2 bases, with 13 bases spanning the gap. Germline values: CDR1 MDHEN, CDR2 SYDVKM. Written as DNA, the CDR3 is TGTGCCAGCAGTTACCGGGACGGCAACACAGATACGCAGTATTTT. Residues: CASSYRDGNTDTQYF.

The chain is built from TRBV6-5 and TRBJ2-3, with 7 bases lining up with TRBD1. This CDR3 has 13 residues. V shed 7 bases and J 4 bases; nucleotides not matched to a gene: 5. Germline V gene sequence: CDR1 MNHEY, CDR2 SVGAGI. The DNA of the CDR3 is TGTGCCAGCAAAAACAGGGGAGCAGATACGCAGTATTTT. Translation gives CASKNRGADTQYF.

This clonotype was found many times. The chain carries TRBV7-3 and TRBJ2-3; perhaps TRBD1 as D (5 bases). Germline V gene lookup returns CDR1 SGHTA and CDR2 FQGTGA. CDR3 length: 14 amino acids. Trimming removed 2 bases from V and 5 bases from J, with 11 bases in between. The CDR3 spells CASSLVGVRDTQYF. The CDR3 coding sequence is TGTGCCAGCAGCTTAGTAGGGGTCCGAGATACGCAGTATTTT.